Listed below are T cell receptor beta chains from one sample, sequenced in a study of read filtering for tumor transcriptome and immune sequencing. TCRdb re-called the reads through MiXCR, storing one row per CDR3 protein. The repertoire holds tens of thousands of distinct CDR3 sequences, with 12% as singletons. Sequenced: a population of CD138-negative cells sorted from bone marrow. These receptors all come from a donor at least 40 years old with multiple myeloma. Each CDR3 is given with its conserved first and last residue. Only some rows state a clone size, as once, few, many or a class for expanded clones.

size: many
V: TRBV12-3/TRBV12-4
CDR3: CASSFPGQGVTIYF

size: many
V: TRBV7-8
CDR3: CASSLTPTGTGTLNQPQHF

size: many
V: TRBV15
CDR3: CATSKRGTGETQYF

size: many
V: TRBV5-1
CDR3: CASSLFGGPTEAFF

size: many
V: TRBV7-2
CDR3: CASSLKREGTGELFF

size: many
V: TRBV10-3
CDR3: CAINGGGLNTGELFF

size: many
V: TRBV11-2
CDR3: CASSLGALGRNEQFF

size: .
V: TRBV10-3
CDR3: CAISEHSGSQPQHF

size: many
V: TRBV6-5
CDR3: CASSQGAGNQPQHF

size: many
V: TRBV7-9
CDR3: CASSFGTSGGDHRNEQFF

size: many
V: TRBV29-1
CDR3: CSVGGESEKLFF

size: many
V: TRBV7-2
CDR3: CASSTGTGPYEQYF

size: many
V: TRBV4-1
CDR3: CASSQDYGRVGYNEQFF

size: many
V: TRBV7-3
CDR3: CASSLDRGRHGELFF

size: .
V: TRBV5-1
CDR3: CASSDTGVKLSGNTIYF

size: many
V: TRBV7-9
CDR3: CASSPTSGTHTQYF

size: many
V: TRBV5-1
CDR3: CASSLTSGVVTGELFF

size: many
V: TRBV14
CDR3: CASSQDYNEQFF

size: many
V: TRBV28
CDR3: CASSLPPPRWETQYF

size: many
V: TRBV15
CDR3: CATSGQWGAGASRNEQFF

size: many
V: TRBV20-1
CDR3: CSARDLAARQDIQYF

size: .
V: TRBV29-1
CDR3: CSVPGGGGFNEQFF

size: .
V: TRBV11-2
CDR3: CDSSQDRNYGYTF

size: many
V: TRBV6-1
CDR3: CASSEAVGSGGEAFF